This T cell receptor beta chain was documented in a study of T cell responses to AZD1222 COVID-19 vaccine. The CDR3 runs 15 residues. The germline V gene encodes CDR1 SGHKS and CDR2 YYEKEE (reference sequence). V was cut by 5 bases and J by 3 bases, with 17 bases left in between. Study observations and caveats: Among those given AZD1222, only 5 to 7 were seropositive at baseline. Dominant CD4 TCR responses targeted spike regions 160-218 and 743-854.

Only in-frame clones appear in the TCRdb table, and some are missing; sequencing was by immunoSEQ multiplex PCR. This repertoire shows about 140,000 clones, about 89% found once; its top ten account for 4.7%. This clone was observed once. The antigen is undetermined. This receptor was identified in an adult in good health. The chain joins TRBV5-5 to TRBJ1-2; D possibly corresponds to TRBD1 (5 bases). The specimen was peripheral blood, collected on day 0 of AZD1222 vaccination. The CDR3 sequence: CASRLSGPRDYGYTF. The CDR3 DNA follows: TGTGCCAGCAGGTTGTCGGGGCCGAGGGACTATGGCTACACCTTC.